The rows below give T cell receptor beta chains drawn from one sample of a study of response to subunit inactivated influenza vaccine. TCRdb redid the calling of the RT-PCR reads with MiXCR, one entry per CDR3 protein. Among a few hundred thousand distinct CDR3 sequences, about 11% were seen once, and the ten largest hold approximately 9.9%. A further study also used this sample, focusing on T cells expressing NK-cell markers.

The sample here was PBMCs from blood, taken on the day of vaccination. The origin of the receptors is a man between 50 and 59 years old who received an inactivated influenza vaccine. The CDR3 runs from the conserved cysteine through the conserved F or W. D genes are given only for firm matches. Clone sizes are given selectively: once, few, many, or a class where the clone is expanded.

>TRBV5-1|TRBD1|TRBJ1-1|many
TGCGCCAGCAGCATGAAGACAGGGTACATGAACACTGAAGCTTTCTTT
CASSMKTGYMNTEAFF
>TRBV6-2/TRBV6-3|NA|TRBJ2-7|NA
TGTGCCAGCAGTAACCTTGGACTGAACTCCTACGAGCAGAACTTC
CASSNLGLNSYEQNF
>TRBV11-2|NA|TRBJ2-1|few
TGTGCCAGCAGCAGCCTTGCGGGGGCCTTCCCCAATGAGCAGTTCTTC
CASSSLAGAFPNEQFF
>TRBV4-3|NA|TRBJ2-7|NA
TGCGCCAGCAGCCACTCGGACAGCTCCTACGAGCAGTACTTC
CASSHSDSSYEQYF
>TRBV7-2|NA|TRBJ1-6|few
TGTGCCAGCAGCTTAAGTGCGGGGCTTGGGAATTCACCCCTCCACTTT
CASSLSAGLGNSPLHF
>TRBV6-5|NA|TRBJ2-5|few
TGTGCCAGCAGATCGGGTGGGGAGACCCAGTACTTC
CASRSGGETQYF
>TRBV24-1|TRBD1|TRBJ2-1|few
TGTGCCACCAGTGACCCAGGGACAGGGGGAGGCAATGAGCAGTTCTTC
CATSDPGTGGGNEQFF
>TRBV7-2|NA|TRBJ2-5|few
TGTGCCAGCAGCCCCACCCCGGGGCGAGAGACCCAGTACTTC
CASSPTPGRETQYF
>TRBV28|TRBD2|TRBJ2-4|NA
TGTGCCAGCACCCCGGGACTAGCGGGAGGAAGTGCCAAAAACATTCAGTACTTC
CASTPGLAGGSAKNIQYF
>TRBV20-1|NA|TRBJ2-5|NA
TGCAGTGCTACGACCCAAGAGACCCAGTACTTC
CSATTQETQYF
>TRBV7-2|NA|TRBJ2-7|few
TGTGCCAGCAGCTTAGACCCGGTGGGAGGCTACGAGCAGTACTTC
CASSLDPVGGYEQYF
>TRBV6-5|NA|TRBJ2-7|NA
TGTGCCAGCAGTTCCCAAGTGTACGAGCAGTACTTC
CASSSQVYEQYF
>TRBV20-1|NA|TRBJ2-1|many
TGCAGTGCTAGCGGACCATACAGCTCCTACAATGAGCAGTTCTTC
CSASGPYSSYNEQFF
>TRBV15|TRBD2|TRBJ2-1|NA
TGTGCCACCAGCAGAAGAGGGACTAGCGGGAGTTTTGACGGCAATGAGCAGTTCTTC
CATSRRGTSGSFDGNEQFF
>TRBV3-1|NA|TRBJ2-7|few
TGTGCCAGCAGCCAAGGTCAGGGGCGAAGCGAGCAGTACTTC
CASSQGQGRSEQYF
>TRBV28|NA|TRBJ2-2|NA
TGTGCCAGCAGTCTGGAAGAGGCAAGGACCGGGGAGCTGTTTTTT
CASSLEEARTGELFF
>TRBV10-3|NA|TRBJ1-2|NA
TGTGCCATCAGCCCCTCTCAGGGCAGGGCCAATGGCTACACCTTC
CAISPSQGRANGYTF
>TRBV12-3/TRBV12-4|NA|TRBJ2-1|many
TGTGCCAGCAGTCCTCGCTCCTACAATGAGCAGTTCTTC
CASSPRSYNEQFF
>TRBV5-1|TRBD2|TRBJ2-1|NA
TGCGCCAGCAGCGGGGGACTAGCACTTTCCAATGAGCAGTTCTTC
CASSGGLALSNEQFF
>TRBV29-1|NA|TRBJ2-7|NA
TGCAGCGTTGATCTGGGAAGGCACGAGCAGTACTTC
CSVDLGRHEQYF
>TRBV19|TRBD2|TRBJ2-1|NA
TGTGCCAGTAGTATGGGGACTAGCGACCACAATGAGCAGTTCTTC
CASSMGTSDHNEQFF
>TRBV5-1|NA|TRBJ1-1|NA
TGCGCCAGCAGCTTGGCCCCGGCGGCGGGAACTGAAGCTTTCTTT
CASSLAPAAGTEAFF
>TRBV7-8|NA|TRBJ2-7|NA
TGTGCCAGCAGCGGACCTAGATACGAGCAGTACTTC
CASSGPRYEQYF
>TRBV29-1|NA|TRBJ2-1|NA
TGCAGCGTCGCCAGCGGAGCTAGCTCCTACAATGAGCAGTTCTTC
CSVASGASSYNEQFF
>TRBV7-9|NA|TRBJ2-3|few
TGTGCCAGCAGCTTAAAGGACGCCGCAGATACGCAGTATTTT
CASSLKDAADTQYF
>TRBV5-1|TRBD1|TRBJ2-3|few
TGCGCCAGCAGCACCGGACAGGGGGTCGCAGATACGCAGTATTTT
CASSTGQGVADTQYF
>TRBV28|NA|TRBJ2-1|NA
TGTGCCAGCAGTCAGGGACATCTAGGATACAATGAGCAGTTCTTC
CASSQGHLGYNEQFF
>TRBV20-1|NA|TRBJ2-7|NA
TGCAGTGCTAGGGGGGGCGGGTCCTACGAGCAGTACTTC
CSARGGGSYEQYF